The rows below give T cell receptor beta chains drawn from one sample of a study of blood T cell repertoires in COVID-19. Some clones are missing from TCRdb's copy, which holds only in-frame ones; the method was immunoSEQ multiplex PCR. The repertoire holds approximately 55,000 clones, with 75% to 95% as singletons. Input material: peripheral blood. These receptors came from a man in his forties with acute or convalescent COVID-19. The CDR3 runs from the conserved cysteine through the conserved F or W. D genes are given only for firm matches. Size is omitted from some rows. Given values are once, few, many or a class for expanded clones.

V gene	clone size	D gene	J gene	CDR3 DNA	CDR3 protein
TRBV30	NA	TRBD2	TRBJ2-1	TGTGCCTGGAGTGTTCGGAGAACGGGACTAGCGGGTTACAATGAGCAGTTCTTC	CAWSVRRTGLAGYNEQFF
TRBV6-1	NA	NA	TRBJ2-3	TGTGCCAGCAGTGAAGCCCGGGGAATCACAGATACGCAGTATTTT	CASSEARGITDTQYF
TRBV11-3	once	NA	TRBJ1-1	TGTGCCAGCAGCCTTCTCGGGGGAGGGAACACTGAAGCTTTCTTT	CASSLLGGGNTEAFF
TRBV9	NA	NA	TRBJ2-1	TGTGCCAGCAGCGTAACGAGTTACAATGAGCAGTTCTTC	CASSVTSYNEQFF
TRBV4-2	NA	TRBD2	TRBJ2-1	TGTGCCAGCAGCCAAGACATCCTAGCGGGAGGCTATCGGTTCTTC	CASSQDILAGGYRFF
TRBV2	NA	TRBD2	TRBJ2-3	TGTGCCAGCAGGGGGGGGACTAGCGGGAGGGTCGCAGATACGCAGTATTTT	CASRGGTSGRVADTQYF
TRBV18	NA	NA	TRBJ1-1	TGTGCCAGCTCACTTCCGACGAAAGGGGACACTGAAGCTTTCTTT	CASSLPTKGDTEAFF
TRBV5-1	NA	TRBD2	TRBJ2-1	TGCGCCAGCAGCTTGGCGGGGGGGAACTACAATGAGCAGTTCTTC	CASSLAGGNYNEQFF
TRBV11-3	NA	TRBD1	TRBJ1-2	TGTGCCAGCAGCTCGACAGGGTATGGCTACACCTTC	CASSSTGYGYTF
TRBV9	NA	NA	TRBJ2-7	TGTGCCAGCAGCGTAGGGTCCATGAGGTATGATTACGAGCAGTACTTC	CASSVGSMRYDYEQYF
TRBV9	once	TRBD2	TRBJ2-1	TGTGCCAGCAGCGCCAAACTAGCGGGAGACGATGAGCAGTTCTTC	CASSAKLAGDDEQFF
TRBV30	NA	TRBD1	TRBJ1-5	TGTGCCTGGAGTGTATGGGGCAGGGGGGTGGTTCAGCCCCAGCATTTT	CAWSVWGRGVVQPQHF
TRBV19	NA	TRBD1	TRBJ2-5	TGTGCCAGTAGTACACAGGGGGCGCGGGAGACCCAGTACTTC	CASSTQGARETQYF
TRBV19	NA	TRBD2	TRBJ2-3	TGTGCCAGTACCGTGGGGGGAGGGCGGTCCAGAGATACGCAGTATTTT	CASTVGGGRSRDTQYF
TRBV6-5	NA	NA	TRBJ2-5	TGTGCCAGCAGCCACCCCGGGGGACAAGAGACCCAGTACTTC	CASSHPGGQETQYF
TRBV7-2	NA	NA	TRBJ2-3	TGTGCCAGCAGTCGCGGGATGGGGGCAGATACGCAGTATTTT	CASSRGMGADTQYF
TRBV19	NA	TRBD1	TRBJ1-1	TGTGCCAGTAGTAGGACAGGGTTGAACACTGAAGCTTTCTTT	CASSRTGLNTEAFF
TRBV6-2/TRBV6-3	NA	NA	TRBJ1-4	TGTGCCAGCAGTTACAGCGGGGAAAAACTGTTTTTT	CASSYSGEKLFF
TRBV24-1	NA	TRBD2	TRBJ2-3	TGTGCCACCAGTGATTCCTGGAGTAGCGGGAGGACCGGGAGGGATACGCAGTATTTT	CATSDSWSSGRTGRDTQYF
TRBV19	NA	NA	TRBJ2-1	TGTGCCAGTAGTGGACTGAGCTCCTACAATGAGCAGTTCTTC	CASSGLSSYNEQFF
TRBV19	NA	TRBD1	TRBJ1-2	TGTGCCAGTAGCGGCAGGGGGCTCAATGGCTACACCTTC	CASSGRGLNGYTF
TRBV18	once	NA	TRBJ1-3	TGTGCCAGCTCACCAGGGGCCTCGGGCGGAAACACCATATATTTT	CASSPGASGGNTIYF
TRBV3-1/TRBV3-2	NA	TRBD1	TRBJ1-2	TGTGCCAGCAGCCCACTGGACAGGCTCAACTATGGCTACACCTTC	CASSPLDRLNYGYTF
TRBV19	NA	NA	TRBJ1-5	TGTGCCAGTGGTCCACAGGGTAGCAATCAGCCCCAGCATTTT	CASGPQGSNQPQHF
TRBV11-2	NA	NA	TRBJ2-7	TGTGCCAGCAGCTCGTTCGGGGGCTACGAGCAGTACTTC	CASSSFGGYEQYF
TRBV28	NA	TRBD1	TRBJ1-2	TGTGCCAGCAGCACTCTAGGGACAGAGGGTGGCTACACCTTC	CASSTLGTEGGYTF
TRBV7-6	NA	TRBD2	TRBJ2-1	TGTGCCAGCAGCTCAAGGACTAGCGGTGAGCAGTTCTTC	CASSSRTSGEQFF
TRBV27	once	NA	TRBJ1-4	TGTGCCAGCAGTCGACAGAGTACCGGTGAAAAACTGTTTTTT	CASSRQSTGEKLFF
TRBV18	few	TRBD1	TRBJ1-1	TGTGCCAGCCTACCTACAGGGGTCACTGAAGCTTTCTTT	CASLPTGVTEAFF
TRBV14	NA	TRBD1	TRBJ2-3	TGTGCCAGCAGCCAGCTAGGGACAGCCAACACAGATACGCAGTATTTT	CASSQLGTANTDTQYF
TRBV27	NA	NA	TRBJ1-2	TGTGCCAGCTCACTCGCGGGGGCAGGCGGTGGCTACACCTTC	CASSLAGAGGGYTF
TRBV27	NA	TRBD1	TRBJ1-2	TGTGCCAGCAGTTTAACAGGGGGAAACTATGGCTACACCTTC	CASSLTGGNYGYTF
TRBV7-9	NA	NA	TRBJ2-6	TGTGCCAGCAGCTTCTTCAGCTCTGGGGCCAACGTCCTGACTTTC	CASSFFSSGANVLTF
TRBV19	NA	TRBD2	TRBJ2-1	TGTGCCAGTAGTAAAAGGGGACTAGACGGTAATGAGCAGTTCTTC	CASSKRGLDGNEQFF
TRBV9	NA	NA	TRBJ1-3	TGTGCCAGCAGCGCCAGACAGTTTCCTGGAAACACCATATATTTT	CASSARQFPGNTIYF
TRBV11-3	NA	TRBD2	TRBJ2-7	TGTGCCAGCAGCTCGGCTAGCGGGAGCTACGAGCAGTACTTC	CASSSASGSYEQYF
TRBV5-8	NA	NA	TRBJ1-6	TGTGCCAGCAGCCTTAGGGGGATTAGGAATTCACCCCTCCACTTT	CASSLRGIRNSPLHF
TRBV13	NA	TRBD2	TRBJ2-3	TGTGCCAGCAGCCGGAGCGGGAGAAGCACAGATACGCAGTATTTT	CASSRSGRSTDTQYF
TRBV10-1	NA	NA	TRBJ1-3	TGCGCCAGCCTAAAGGGCAGGGCGCACACCATATATTTT	CASLKGRAHTIYF
TRBV25-1	NA	NA	TRBJ1-2	TGTGCCAGCAGTGGCAGGGTTGGAGGCTACACCTTC	CASSGRVGGYTF
TRBV4-2	NA	NA	TRBJ2-1	TGTGCCAGCAGCCAAGCGGGCGGGGCCTACAATGAGCAGTTCTTC	CASSQAGGAYNEQFF
TRBV18	NA	NA	TRBJ1-2	TGTGCCAGCTCACTCACAGCTTCACGGGGCTACACCTTC	CASSLTASRGYTF
TRBV3-1/TRBV3-2	NA	NA	TRBJ1-1	TGTGCCAGCAGCCAAGATTTGAGTTTTGCTGAAGCTTTCTTT	CASSQDLSFAEAFF
TRBV5-1	NA	TRBD2	TRBJ2-3	TGCGCCAGCAGCTCGGGACTAGAAAGAGGCACAGATACGCAGTATTTT	CASSSGLERGTDTQYF
TRBV11-2	once	NA	TRBJ2-5	TGTGCCAGCAGCTTAGGAACCCCCAGAGGAGAGACCCAGTACTTC	CASSLGTPRGETQYF